This T cell receptor beta chain comes out of a study of read filtering for tumor transcriptome and immune sequencing. With V trimmed by 6 bases and J by 7 bases, 8 bases remained unmatched. CDR1 is MNHEY and CDR2 is SVGAGI in the germline V gene. This CDR3 is built from 14 residues. The library was built from roughly 400 ng RNA with molecular barcoded adaptors for alpha/delta and beta/gamma chains. TCRdb re-called the reads through MiXCR, storing one row per CDR3 protein. This sample has 39,000 or so distinct CDR3 sequences, with 13% to 15% found just once. Many counts were recorded for this clonotype.

Sequenced material: a population of CD138-negative cells sorted from bone marrow. The receptor was derived from a donor at least 40 years old with multiple myeloma. The gene calls are TRBV6-5 and TRBJ1-5, with TRBD1 identical over 8 bases. CDR3: CASSQTGDWQPQHF. Here the CDR3 DNA reads TGTGCCAGCAGCCAGACAGGGGATTGGCAGCCCCAGCATTTT.